One and the same sample provided the 24 T cell receptor beta chains below, sequenced in a study of STAT5B mutations in CD4+ large granular lymphocyte leukemia. The protocol was immunoSEQ multiplex PCR, while the TCRdb copy is restricted to in-frame clones and leaves out a portion. The sample records 20,000 to 25,000 clones, about three quarters being singletons. Sequenced input: CD4+ T cells from blood buffy coats. The receptors originated from a human donor in good health.

The rearrangement links TRBV4-3 to TRBJ2-3; 9 bases agree with TRBD2. The CDR3 runs to 19 residues. Germline assignment: CDR1 LGHNA and CDR2 YSLEER. Losses at the gene ends were 1 base for V and 1 base for J; bases not matched to a gene: 12. The CDR3 here is CASSQGVSRGGWGTDTQYF. Written as DNA, the CDR3 is TGCGCCAGCAGCCAAGGAGTCTCGCGGGGGGGCTGGGGCACAGATACGCAGTATTTT.

The rearrangement links TRBV27 to TRBJ1-2; D possibly corresponds to TRBD1 (5 bases). The CDR3 has 15 residues. V was pared by 4 bases and J by 3 bases, with 15 bases between. Per the germline V gene, CDR1 is MNHEY and CDR2 is SMNVEV (reference sequence). DNA for the CDR3: TGTGCCAGCAGTTCCCGCCCAGGGTTAGACTATGGCTACACCTTC. Its protein is CASSSRPGLDYGYTF.

The chain combines TRBV7-3 with TRBJ1-1; D is ambiguous. The CDR3 is made up of 13 amino acids. The germline V gene encodes CDR1 SGHTA and CDR2 FQGTGA. Trimming cost V 1 base and J 4 bases, with 7 bases left between them. The CDR3 reads CASSLMVSTEAFF. CDR3 sequence (DNA): TGTGCCAGCAGCTTAATGGTAAGCACTGAAGCTTTCTTT.

CDR3 nucleotides: TGTGCCAGCAGTTATTCACAGGGGAGAGCTTTCTTT. Translating gives CASSYSQGRAFF. V is TRBV27 and J is TRBJ1-1, with TRBD1 identical over 7 bases. Unmatched junction bases numbered 6, after V lost 4 bases and J lost 10 bases. Germline-derived CDR1 and CDR2 are MNHEY and SMNVEV (reference sequence). There are 12 residues in the CDR3.

The chain links TRBV27 to TRBJ2-7; TRBD1 aligns across 10 bases. Germline V lookup: CDR1 MNHEY, CDR2 SMNVEV (reference sequence). This CDR3 region has 14 residues. Losses at the gene ends were 3 bases for V and 4 bases for J; bases not matched to a gene: 3. The CDR3 sequence: CASSFDRGRYEQYF. The DNA for the CDR3 is TGTGCCAGCAGTTTCGACAGGGGGCGGTACGAGCAGTACTTC.

The rearrangement joins TRBV2 to TRBJ2-5; D might be TRBD2 (6 bases). Trimming stripped 6 bases from V and 2 bases from J, with 16 bases between. The CDR3 totals 15 residues. Germline CDR1 SNHLY, CDR2 FYNNEI. CDR3 region: CASSAYGGRQETQYF. The CDR3, as DNA: TGTGCCAGCAGCGCTTACGGGGGAAGACAAGAGACCCAGTACTTC.

The CDR3 is CASSPRDSHEQYF. As DNA, the CDR3 is TGTGCCAGCAGCCCTCGGGACAGTCACGAGCAGTACTTC. This sequence joins TRBV9 and TRBJ2-7; 7 bases line up with TRBD1. The CDR3 is 13 residues long. Per germline, CDR1 SGDLS and CDR2 YYNGEE. Unmatched junction bases numbered 6, after V lost 4 bases and J lost 5 bases.

This rearrangement joins TRBV2 to TRBJ2-2, with a tentative D call TRBD2 (6 bases). Trimming shortened V by 4 bases and J by 4 bases, and 13 bases separated the two germline ends. CDR3 length equals 15 residues. CDR1 is SNHLY, CDR2 FYNNEI, per germline. The CDR3 DNA reads TGTGCCAGCAGTGGCCTGACTAGTTTCACCGGGGAGCTGTTTTTT. Translated: CASSGLTSFTGELFF. Complete variable domain (other parts from reference TRBV2 and TRBJ2-2): EPEVTQTPSHQVTQMGQEVILRCVPISNHLYFYWYRQILGQKVEFLVSFYNNEISEKSEIFDDQFSVERPDGSNFTLKIRSTKLEDSAMYFCASSGLTSFTGELFFGEGSRLTVL.

This clone was observed a handful of times. The V gene is TRBV4-1, the J gene TRBJ2-1; either TRBD1 or TRBD2 may supply D (5 bases each). Germline V gene data show CDR1 as MGHRA and CDR2 as YSYEKL. V was trimmed by 2 bases and J by 0 bases, leaving 11 bases between them. The CDR3 has 16 amino acids. The CDR3 protein is CASSQLGRRSYNEQFF. The CDR3 DNA follows: TGCGCCAGCAGCCAACTGGGACGGCGCTCCTACAATGAGCAGTTCTTC.

The genes are TRBV28 and TRBJ2-7; D remains ambiguous. The germline CDR1 and CDR2 sequences are MDHEN and SYDVKM. CDR3 size: 13 residues. V was pared by 4 bases and J by 5 bases, with 12 bases between. CDR3 nucleotide sequence: TGTGCCAGCAGTTACCCCCCTAGTGACGAGCAGTACTTC. Protein sequence: CASSYPPSDEQYF.

The rearrangement joins TRBV13 to TRBJ2-1; 8 nucleotides line up with TRBD2. Germline trimming cut 5 bases from V and 6 bases from J; bases unmatched to any gene: 6. The CDR3 sequence is 14 residues long. Germline V gene lookup returns CDR1 PRHDT and CDR2 FYEKMQ (reference sequence). In DNA, the CDR3 is TGTGCCAGCAGCCTAAGGACTAGCCGCAATGAGCAGTTCTTC. It codes for CASSLRTSRNEQFF.

In DNA, the CDR3 is TGTGCCAGCAGCGTAGGAGGAGGACTAGCGGGGGGAAGCTCCTACAATGAGCAGTTCTTC. Translation gives CASSVGGGLAGGSSYNEQFF. V gene TRBV9 combines with J gene TRBJ2-1; 14 bases match TRBD2. After removal of 0 bases from V and 0 bases from J, the junction contained 8 bases not matched to a gene. Germline CDR1 reads SGDLS; CDR2 reads YYNGEE. This CDR3 comprises 20 residues.

J is TRBJ1-1 and V is TRBV18; a possible D gene is TRBD1 (5 bases). The germline V gene encodes CDR1 KGHSH and CDR2 LQKENI. Trimming removed 3 bases at V and 4 bases at J, with 15 bases between. The CDR3 is made up of 15 amino acids. The CDR3 is CASSPEPGGTTEAFF. CDR3 coding DNA: TGTGCCAGCTCACCCGAACCGGGGGGAACCACTGAAGCTTTCTTT.

This clone was picked up one time. J is TRBJ1-6 and V is TRBV7-2; D ambiguous. Germline V gene lookup returns CDR1 SGHTA and CDR2 FQGNSA. The CDR3 runs 13 residues. V lost 5 bases and J lost 7, with 9 bases in between. The CDR3 loop is CASSPQKNSPLHF. DNA of the CDR3: TGTGCCAGCAGCCCACAGAAAAATTCACCCCTCCACTTT.

This chain connects TRBV5-3 to TRBJ2-6; 8 nucleotides line up with TRBD1. TRBV5-3 is given ORF status, its function remaining uncertain. Trimming took 4 bases from V and 5 from J; bases not matched to a gene: 8. The CDR3 is 16 amino acids. The CDR3 sequence is CARSPQGVKRANVLTF. The CDR3 nucleotides read TGTGCCAGAAGCCCACAGGGGGTTAAGCGGGCCAACGTCCTGACTTTC.

This sequence joins TRBV7-2 and TRBJ2-4, with 8 bases that match TRBD1. The CDR3 loop spans 18 amino acids. Germline lookup yields CDR1 SGHTA and CDR2 FQGNSA. V was clipped by 0 bases and J by 6 bases; unmatched bases: 13. CDR3: CASSLAGRGQGTLNIQYF. The CDR3 nucleotides read TGTGCCAGCAGCTTAGCGGGCAGAGGACAGGGCACCCTAAACATTCAGTACTTC.

The chain joins TRBV7-2 to TRBJ1-6; D remains ambiguous. Germline loops: CDR1 SGHTA, CDR2 FQGNSA. CDR3 length: 14 amino acids. V shed 1 base and J shed 9 bases, with 10 bases lying between them. CDR3: CASSLDEGRSPLHF. CDR3 DNA: TGTGCCAGCAGCTTAGATGAGGGCCGTTCACCCCTCCACTTT.

The CDR3 sequence: CASSPRAKAYEQYF. The CDR3 coding sequence is TGTGCCAGCAGCCCCAGGGCTAAGGCTTACGAGCAGTACTTC. The chain uses TRBV6-5 and TRBJ2-7, with D possibly TRBD1 on 5 matching bases. V lost 6 bases and J lost 4, with 16 bases in between. The CDR3 loop spans 14 amino acids. Germline CDR1 MNHEY, CDR2 SVGAGI.

The rearrangement links TRBV7-8 to TRBJ1-3; 9 nucleotides match TRBD1. V gave up 6 bases and J gave up 0 bases; unmatched junction bases: 3. The germline V gene encodes CDR1 SGHVS and CDR2 FQNEAQ. The CDR3 has 15 residues. The CDR3, as DNA: TGTGCCAGCAGGGGACAGGGCGGCTCTGGAAACACCATATATTTT. It encodes CASRGQGGSGNTIYF.

The chain recombines TRBV7-2 with TRBJ1-2, with D possibly being TRBD1 (5 bases). Germline CDR1 and CDR2: SGHTA and FQGNSA. CDR3 length: 15 residues. The V end lost 4 bases, the J end lost 5 bases, and 17 bases lay between the germline ends. CDR3 in amino acids: CASSSMGRAGYGYTF. CDR3 coding DNA: TGTGCCAGCAGCTCCATGGGCAGGGCGGGTTATGGCTACACCTTC.

The chain is built from TRBV7-2 and TRBJ2-7; TRBD2 agrees at 7 bases. CDR3 size: 15 residues. CDR1 is SGHTA and CDR2 is FQGNSA in the germline V gene. Trimming at V came to 0 bases and at J to 2 bases, leaving 4 bases not matched to a gene. The CDR3 reads CASSLAWGGTYEQYF. CDR3 DNA: TGTGCCAGCAGCTTAGCGTGGGGGGGGACCTACGAGCAGTACTTC.

The genes are TRBV5-5 and TRBJ2-1; the D gene is possibly TRBD2 (5 bases). Germline-derived CDR1 and CDR2 are SGHKS and YYEKEE (reference sequence). The V gene lost 4 bases and the J gene lost 0 bases, with 11 bases spanning the gap. CDR3 length: 15 amino acids. This chain's CDR3 is CASSPIASSYNEQFF. The CDR3 region has the DNA TGTGCCAGCAGCCCGATAGCGAGCTCCTACAATGAGCAGTTCTTC.

The rearrangement uses TRBV10-3 and TRBJ2-1; a weak D match, TRBD1 (6 bases). V lost 10 bases, J lost 3 bases, and 10 bases lay in between. Germline V gene lookup returns CDR1 ENHRY and CDR2 SYGVKD. The CDR3 is 12 residues long. The CDR3 DNA reads TGTGCCAACGGGGACAACTACAATGAGCAGTTCTTC. Its protein product is CANGDNYNEQFF.

This chain connects TRBV30 to TRBJ1-5; D uncertain. The CDR3 has 13 amino acids. Trimming shortened V by 1 base and J by 8 bases, and 12 bases separated the two germline ends. The germline V gene encodes CDR1 GTSNPN and CDR2 SVGIG (reference sequence). CDR3 DNA sequence: TGTGCCTGGAGTGCCCAGCCCCGGGAGCCCCAGCATTTT. Translation gives CAWSAQPREPQHF.